This T cell receptor (beta chain) emerged from a study of T cells in Graves' hyperthyroidism and ophthalmopathy. Looked up from germline, CDR1 is GTSNPN and CDR2 is SVGIG (reference sequence). There are 13 residues in the CDR3. V was pared by 1 base and J by 6 bases, with 5 bases of the junction left unmatched. Amplified TCR beta CDR3 regions came from RNA transcripts. The HTBI set primed first-round TCR CDR3 RT-PCR. TCRdb recomputed calls from the multiplex PCR reads with MiXCR, one row per CDR3 protein. The sample includes fewer than 650,000 distinct CDR3 sequences, around 15% of them seen just once. This clonotype appeared a few times. What it binds is unknown. The study's findings and limits: The model foresaw ophthalmopathy a median 6.5 months prior to onset.

At least 3 on the Clinical Activity Score was recorded for ophthalmopathy patients, who also had NOSPECS grade at least 4 and duration under 3 months. Used for diagnoses were clinical symptoms, serum thyroxine and TRAb, thyroid ultrasound and orbital computed tomography. The receptor's source is a woman aged 40 to 50 with Graves' ophthalmopathy. The genes are TRBV30 and TRBJ2-7; 8 positions agree with TRBD2. Source material: blood. Here the CDR3 reads CAWSETGGREQYF. The CDR3 coding sequence is TGTGCCTGGAGTGAGACGGGAGGGCGCGAGCAGTACTTC. Supplemented by reference TRBV30 and TRBJ2-7, the full variable domain reads SQTIHQWPATLVQPVGSPLSLECTVEGTSNPNLYWYRQAAGRGLQLLFYSVGIGQISSEVPQNLSASRPQDRQFILSSKKLLLSDSGFYLCAWSETGGREQYFGPGTRLTVT.